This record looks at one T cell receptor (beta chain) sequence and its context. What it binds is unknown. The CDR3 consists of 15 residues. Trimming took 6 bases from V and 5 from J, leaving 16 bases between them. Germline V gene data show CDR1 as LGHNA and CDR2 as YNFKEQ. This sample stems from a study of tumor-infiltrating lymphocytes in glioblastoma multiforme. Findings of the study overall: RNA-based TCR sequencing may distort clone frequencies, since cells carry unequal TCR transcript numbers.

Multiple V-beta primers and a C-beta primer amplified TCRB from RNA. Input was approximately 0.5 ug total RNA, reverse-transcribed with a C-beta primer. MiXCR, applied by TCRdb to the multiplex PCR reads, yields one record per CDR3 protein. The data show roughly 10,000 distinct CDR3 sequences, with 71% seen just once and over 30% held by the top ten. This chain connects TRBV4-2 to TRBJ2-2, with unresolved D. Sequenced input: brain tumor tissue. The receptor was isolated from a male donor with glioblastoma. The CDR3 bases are TGTGCCAGCAGTGAATCAATAGTCGGTACCGGGGAGCTGTTTTTT. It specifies CASSESIVGTGELFF.